Below are 27 T cell receptor beta chains sequenced from a single sample in a study of blood T cell repertoires in COVID-19. Only in-frame clones appear in the TCRdb table, and some are missing; sequencing was by immunoSEQ multiplex PCR. This table has 150,000 to 200,000 clones, about 82% appearing once. Sequencing was carried out using PBMCs or T cells enriched from blood (not recorded which). These receptors all stem from a woman in her twenties or thirties who had recovered from COVID-19.

This clone showed up just once. The chain uses TRBV28 and TRBJ2-7; TRBD1 agrees at 11 bases. CDR3 size: 15 residues. CDR1 is MDHEN and CDR2 is SYDVKM in the germline V gene. Trimming removed 10 bases from V and 3 bases from J; junction bases left unmatched: 11. The chain's CDR3 is CATCGQGARSYEQYF. The CDR3 DNA follows: TGTGCCACGTGCGGACAGGGGGCGCGGAGCTACGAGCAGTACTTC. The full variable domain, rest sourced from reference TRBV28 and TRBJ2-7, is DVKVTQSSRYLVKRTGEKVFLECVQDMDHENMFWYRQDPGLGLRLIYFSYDVKMKEKGDIPEGYSVSREKKERFSLILESASTNQTSMYLCATCGQGARSYEQYFGPGTRLTVT.

This clone was counted only a few times. The gene calls are TRBV7-9 and TRBJ1-3; D may be TRBD1 (5 bases). The germline CDR1 and CDR2 sequences are SEHNR and FQNEAQ (reference sequence). Trimming cost V 5 bases and J 0 bases, with 17 bases left between them. CDR3 length: 17 amino acids. CDR3 sequence (DNA): TGTGCCAGCAGCAAGCGACAGTTCGACCCCTCTGGAAACACCATATATTTT. As protein: CASSKRQFDPSGNTIYF. The variable domain in full, with the rest retrieved from reference TRBV7-9 and TRBJ1-3, is DTGVSQNPRHKITKRGQNVTFRCDPISEHNRLYWYRQTLGQGPEFLTYFQNEAQLEKSRLLSDRFSAERPKGSFSTLEIQRTEQGDSAMYLCASSKRQFDPSGNTIYFGEGSWLTVV.

The rearrangement uses TRBV27 and TRBJ1-6, with D possibly being TRBD1 (5 bases). CDR3 length: 15 residues. Looked up from germline, CDR1 is MNHEY and CDR2 is SMNVEV (reference sequence). V gave up 8 bases and J gave up 0 bases, with 11 bases separating them. CDR3 region: CASETESSYNSPLHF. As DNA, the CDR3 is TGTGCCAGCGAGACAGAAAGCTCCTATAATTCACCCCTCCACTTT.

The chain employs TRBV7-3 and TRBJ1-1; 8 bases match TRBD1. The CDR3 consists of 18 residues. Germline CDR1 SGHTA, CDR2 FQGTGA. Germline trimming cut 1 base from V and 2 bases from J; bases unmatched to any gene: 12. The CDR3 region has the DNA TGTGCCAGCAGCTTAAGACCCCCGCCACAGGGGGTCAACACTGAAGCTTTCTTT. Protein product: CASSLRPPPQGVNTEAFF. The variable domain in full, completed from reference TRBV7-3 and TRBJ1-1, reads GAGVSQTPSNKVTEKGKYVELRCDPISGHTALYWYRQSLGQGPEFLIYFQGTGAADDSGLPNDRFFAVRPEGSVSTLKIQRTERGDSAVYLCASSLRPPPQGVNTEAFFGQGTRLTVV.

V is TRBV4-1 and J is TRBJ1-3; a weak D match, TRBD1 (5 bases). Germline assignment: CDR1 MGHRA and CDR2 YSYEKL. This CDR3 contains 16 residues. V was clipped by 1 base and J by 4 bases, with 14 bases between them. CDR3 amino acids: CASSQVVGGSGNTIYF. CDR3 nucleotide sequence: TGCGCCAGCAGCCAAGTGGTGGGGGGTTCGGGAAACACCATATATTTT.

The chain uses TRBV5-5 and TRBJ2-1, with 8 nucleotides matching TRBD1. The ends lost 4 bases at V and 6 bases at J; junction bases unmatched: 9. The CDR3 consists of 15 residues. Germline CDR1 reads SGHKS; CDR2 reads YYEKEE (reference sequence). The CDR3 DNA reads as TGTGCCAGCAGCCATGGGACAGGCTTACTCAATGAGCAGTTCTTC. The encoded protein is CASSHGTGLLNEQFF.

This rearrangement joins TRBV5-3 to TRBJ2-5, with D unresolved. TRBV5-3 carries the ORF label, with uncertain function. The CDR3 consists of 13 residues. V was trimmed by 1 base and J by 3 bases, leaving 7 bases between them. The CDR3 spells CARSLNREETQYF. CDR3 bases: TGTGCCAGAAGCTTGAACCGGGAAGAGACCCAGTACTTC.

CDR3 sequence: CALARREPATDEQYF. CDR3 nucleotide sequence: TGTGCCTTGGCCCGGCGGGAGCCAGCGACGGACGAGCAGTACTTC. This chain uses TRBV6-5 with TRBJ2-7, with 7 bases identical to TRBD2. The ends lost 11 bases at V and 5 bases at J; junction bases unmatched: 18. Germline values: CDR1 MNHEY, CDR2 SVGAGI. The CDR3 spans 15 residues.

This clone was detected only a few times. The chain recombines TRBV24-1 with TRBJ2-1; TRBD2 might be the D (6 bases). Per the germline V gene, CDR1 is KGHDR and CDR2 is SFDVKD. V was trimmed by 3 bases and J by 2 bases, leaving 16 bases between them. This CDR3 is built from 17 residues. DNA for the CDR3: TGTGCCACCAGTGATCTACATAGGGGCGGGGCCTACAATGAGCAGTTCTTC. As protein: CATSDLHRGGAYNEQFF.

J is TRBJ2-1 and V is TRBV7-2; D not certain. The CDR3 spans 11 residues. Trimming removed 2 bases from V and 9 bases from J, with 5 bases in between. The germline gives CDR1 SGHTA, CDR2 FQGNSA. CDR3 residues: CASSLYGEQFF. DNA for the CDR3: TGTGCCAGCAGCTTATACGGTGAGCAGTTCTTC.

The chain recombines TRBV12-2 with TRBJ2-1; the tabulated D call, TRBD2, remains unverified against the DNA. TRBV12-2 is deemed a pseudogene. CDR3 length: 17 amino acids. The CDR3 nucleotides are TGTGCAAGTCGCTTAGTGATTAACAGGGAGGGCCGCAATGAGCAGTTCTTC. Protein: CASRLVINREGRNEQFF.

The genes are TRBV11-3 and TRBJ2-1; D unclear. The germline CDR1 and CDR2 sequences are SGHNT and YENEEA. V dropped 1 base and J dropped 1 base, with 17 bases sitting between them. The CDR3 has 18 amino acids. CDR3 sequence: CASSLAPPRSRSYNEQFF. The CDR3 DNA reads as TGTGCCAGCAGCTTAGCCCCCCCTAGGTCCCGGTCCTACAATGAGCAGTTCTTC.

CDR3 DNA sequence: TGTGCCAGTAGTAAACTAGGACAGGTCTACACCTTC. It translates to CASSKLGQVYTF. The V call is TRBV19, the J call TRBJ1-2; TRBD1 agrees at 7 bases. The germline V gene has CDR1 LNHDA and CDR2 SQIVND (reference sequence). Germline trimming cut 4 bases from V and 10 bases from J; bases unmatched to any gene: 6. The CDR3 is 12 residues long.

Comment on this clone: This CDR3 is also generated by other DNA sequences in the sample. The J gene is TRBJ2-1, the V gene TRBV29-1; 10 bases line up with TRBD2. The CDR3 spans 14 residues. V lost 2 bases to trimming and J lost 7 bases; unmatched junction nucleotides: 5. CDR1 is SQVTM, CDR2 ANQGSEA, per germline. CDR3 sequence: CSVERLAGVNEQFF. In nucleotides, the CDR3 is TGCAGCGTTGAACGCCTAGCGGGAGTGAATGAGCAGTTCTTC.

The V call is TRBV27, the J call TRBJ1-6; D is unclear. Trimming cost V 6 bases and J 8 bases, with 11 bases left between them. The CDR3 is 13 residues long. From germline, CDR1 is MNHEY and CDR2 SMNVEV (reference sequence). Here the CDR3 reads CASRLEGYSPLHF. CDR3 in DNA: TGTGCCAGCAGACTAGAGGGTTATTCACCCCTCCACTTT.

The CDR3 sequence: CASSSGRASYNEQFF. In DNA form, the CDR3 reads TGTGCCAGCAGTTCCGGGAGGGCCAGCTACAATGAGCAGTTCTTC. The chain uses TRBV27 and TRBJ2-1, with 8 bases identical to TRBD2. The junction had 5 bases not matched to a gene; V was cut back by 4 bases and J by 3 bases. Germline-derived CDR1 and CDR2 are MNHEY and SMNVEV (reference sequence). The CDR3 runs 15 residues.

This clone occurred a few times. The chain recombines TRBV10-1 with TRBJ1-1; tentatively, D is TRBD1 (5 bases). Trimming stripped 3 bases from V and 0 bases from J, with 14 bases between. CDR1 WNHNN and CDR2 SYGVQD come from the germline V gene (reference sequence). The CDR3 is made up of 16 amino acids. CDR3 DNA sequence: TGCGCCAGCAGTGAAGGGAGGGGACGGGTGAACACTGAAGCTTTCTTT. Translated: CASSEGRGRVNTEAFF.

The chain employs TRBV9 and TRBJ2-3, with a weak D call TRBD2 (5 bases). Germline CDR1 is SGDLS and CDR2 is YYNGEE. V lost 4 bases and J 2 bases, leaving 14 bases between the germline ends. The CDR3 length is 15 residues. The CDR3 reads CASSPSGSFTDTQYF. Written as DNA, the CDR3 is TGTGCCAGCAGCCCGAGCGGATCCTTCACAGATACGCAGTATTTT.

This chain connects TRBV28 to TRBJ2-7; TRBD1 might be the D (6 bases). Trimming shortened V by 5 bases and J by 0 bases, and 11 bases separated the two germline ends. This CDR3 contains 14 residues. In germline, CDR1 is MDHEN, CDR2 SYDVKM. Written as DNA, the CDR3 is TGTGCCAGCAGTACGAACAGGGTCTCCTACGAGCAGTACTTC. Protein product: CASSTNRVSYEQYF.

The rearrangement joins TRBV2 to TRBJ1-6, with TRBD1 as a possible D gene (6 bases). With 5 bases removed from V and 10 bases from J, the gap between germline ends came to 18 bases. Germline V lookup: CDR1 SNHLY, CDR2 FYNNEI. CDR3 length: 15 residues. The DNA of the CDR3 is TGTGCCAGCAGTATACGGGACATAAGTCAGTCACCCCTCCACTTT. It is translated as CASSIRDISQSPLHF.

V and J are TRBV19 and TRBJ1-2; D ambiguous. The CDR3 extends over 14 amino acids. Trimming left V 4 bases short and J 5 bases short, with 14 bases between. Germline CDR1 is LNHDA and CDR2 is SQIVND (reference sequence). In DNA, the CDR3 is TGTGCCAGTAGTACCCCTGGGCGAAGATATGGCTACACCTTC. Amino acids: CASSTPGRRYGYTF.

The chain couples TRBV24-1 to TRBJ1-5, with no clear D. The CDR3 loop spans 16 amino acids. V gave up 3 bases and J gave up 0 bases, with 11 bases separating them. Germline assignment: CDR1 KGHDR and CDR2 SFDVKD. The CDR3 nucleotides read TGTGCCACCAGTGATGCTACCCCTTATAGCAATCAGCCCCAGCATTTT. As protein: CATSDATPYSNQPQHF.

The chain is built from TRBV5-1 and TRBJ2-5; 9 bases agree with TRBD2. The CDR3 is 17 residues long. V shed 0 bases, J shed 5 bases, and the junction held 11 bases outside the gene matches. Germline CDR1 is SGHRS and CDR2 is YFSETQ. The CDR3 region is CASSLVGLAVRLETQYF. The CDR3 DNA reads TGCGCCAGCAGCTTGGTGGGACTAGCCGTTCGCTTGGAGACCCAGTACTTC.

The chain employs TRBV27 and TRBJ2-5, with D possibly TRBD2 on 5 matching bases. Germline V gene data show CDR1 as MNHEY and CDR2 as SMNVEV (reference sequence). V was pared by 11 bases and J by 4 bases, with 20 bases between. This CDR3 region has 14 residues. CDR3 protein: CASYKVGLLETQYF. The CDR3 coding sequence is TGTGCCTCCTATAAGGTCGGACTTCTAGAGACCCAGTACTTC.

V is TRBV7-7 and J is TRBJ2-5, with 10 nucleotides matching TRBD2. The trim removed 3 bases at V and 5 bases at J, leaving 3 bases unmatched. CDR3 length: 14 residues. Germline V gene data show CDR1 as SSHAT and CDR2 as FNYEAQ (reference sequence). The CDR3 DNA sequence: TGTGCCAGCAGCTTTATGACTAGCGGGGAGACCCAGTACTTC. It yields the protein CASSFMTSGETQYF.

This sequence joins TRBV5-1 and TRBJ2-2; D is perhaps TRBD1 (7 bases). Trimming cost V 1 base and J 5 bases, with 15 bases left between them. The CDR3 length is 16 residues. Germline assignment: CDR1 SGHRS and CDR2 YFSETQ. The CDR3 is CASSLRDRAGTGELFF. CDR3 nucleotides: TGCGCCAGCAGCTTGCGAGACAGGGCGGGGACCGGGGAGCTGTTTTTT.

In its sample, this clone was seen a few times. V and J are TRBV5-5 and TRBJ2-1; the match to TRBD2 covers 13 bases. The junction had 5 bases not matched to a gene; V was cut back by 4 bases and J by 7 bases. CDR3 length: 15 residues. CDR1 and CDR2 from the germline V gene are SGHKS and YYEKEE (reference sequence). The CDR3 loop reads CASSLTSGRGNEQFF. CDR3 DNA sequence: TGTGCCAGCAGCCTTACTAGCGGGAGGGGAAATGAGCAGTTCTTC. The whole variable domain, remainder taken from reference TRBV5-5 and TRBJ2-1, is DAGVTQSPTHLIKTRGQQVTLRCSPISGHKSVSWYQQVLGQGPQFIFQYYEKEERGRGNFPDRFSARQFPNYSSELNVNALLLGDSALYLCASSLTSGRGNEQFFGPGTRLTVL.